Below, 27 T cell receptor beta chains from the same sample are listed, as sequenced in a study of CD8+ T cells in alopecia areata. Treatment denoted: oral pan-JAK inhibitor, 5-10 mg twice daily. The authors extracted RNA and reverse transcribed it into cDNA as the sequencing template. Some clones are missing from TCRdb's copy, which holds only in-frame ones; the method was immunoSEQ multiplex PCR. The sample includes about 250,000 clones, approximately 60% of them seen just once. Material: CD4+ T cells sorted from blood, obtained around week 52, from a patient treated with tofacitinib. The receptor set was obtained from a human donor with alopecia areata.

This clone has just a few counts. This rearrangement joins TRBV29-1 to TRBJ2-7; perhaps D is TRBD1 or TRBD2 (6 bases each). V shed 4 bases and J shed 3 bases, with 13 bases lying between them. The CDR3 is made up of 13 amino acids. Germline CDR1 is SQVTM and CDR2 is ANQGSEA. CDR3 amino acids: CSVGKGGIYEQYF. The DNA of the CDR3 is TGCAGCGTTGGAAAGGGGGGAATCTACGAGCAGTACTTC.

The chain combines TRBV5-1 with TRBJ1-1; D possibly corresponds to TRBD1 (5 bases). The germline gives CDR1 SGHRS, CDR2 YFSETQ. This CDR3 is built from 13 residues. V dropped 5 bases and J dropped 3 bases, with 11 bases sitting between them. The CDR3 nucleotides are TGCGCCAGCAGACAAAGCAGGGACACTGAAGCTTTCTTT. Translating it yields CASRQSRDTEAFF.

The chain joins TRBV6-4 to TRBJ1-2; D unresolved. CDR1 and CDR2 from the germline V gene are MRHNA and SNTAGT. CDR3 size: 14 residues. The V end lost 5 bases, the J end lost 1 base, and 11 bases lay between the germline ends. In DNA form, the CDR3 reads TGTGCCAGCAGTAGAGACGGCATTAACTATGGCTACACCTTC. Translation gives CASSRDGINYGYTF.

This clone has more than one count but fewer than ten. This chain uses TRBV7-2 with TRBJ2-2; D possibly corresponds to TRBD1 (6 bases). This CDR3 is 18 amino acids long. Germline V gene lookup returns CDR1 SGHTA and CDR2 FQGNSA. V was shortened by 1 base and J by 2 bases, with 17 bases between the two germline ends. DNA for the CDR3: TGTGCCAGCAGCTTAGTAGGCAGGGGACCTAAAAACACCGGGGAGCTGTTTTTT. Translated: CASSLVGRGPKNTGELFF.

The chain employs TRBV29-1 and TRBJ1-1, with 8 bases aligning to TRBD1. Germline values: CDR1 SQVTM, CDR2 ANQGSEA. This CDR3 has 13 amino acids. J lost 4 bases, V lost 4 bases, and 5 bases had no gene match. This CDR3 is CSVGYRGGTEAFF. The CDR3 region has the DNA TGCAGCGTTGGTTACAGGGGGGGCACTGAAGCTTTCTTT.

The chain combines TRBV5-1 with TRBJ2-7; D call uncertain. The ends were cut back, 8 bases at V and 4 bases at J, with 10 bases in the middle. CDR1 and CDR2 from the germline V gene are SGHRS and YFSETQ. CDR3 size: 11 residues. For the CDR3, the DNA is TGCGCCAGTTCGAATGAGTACGAGCAGTACTTC. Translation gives CASSNEYEQYF.

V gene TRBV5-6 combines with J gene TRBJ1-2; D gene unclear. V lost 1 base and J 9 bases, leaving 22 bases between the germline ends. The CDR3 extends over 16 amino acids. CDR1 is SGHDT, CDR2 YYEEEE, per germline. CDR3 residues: CASSLFSGSAVGSYTF. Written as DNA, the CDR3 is TGTGCCAGCAGCTTGTTCAGCGGTTCAGCCGTCGGTAGCTACACCTTC.

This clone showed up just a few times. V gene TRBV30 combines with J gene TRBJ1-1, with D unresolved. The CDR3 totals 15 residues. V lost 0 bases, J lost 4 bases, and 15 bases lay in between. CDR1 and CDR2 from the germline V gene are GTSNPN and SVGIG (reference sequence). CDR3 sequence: CAWSVRVGSRTEAFF. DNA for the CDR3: TGTGCCTGGAGTGTACGAGTTGGGAGTCGCACTGAAGCTTTCTTT. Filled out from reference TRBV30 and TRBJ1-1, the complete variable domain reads SQTIHQWPATLVQPVGSPLSLECTVEGTSNPNLYWYRQAAGRGLQLLFYSVGIGQISSEVPQNLSASRPQDRQFILSSKKLLLSDSGFYLCAWSVRVGSRTEAFFGQGTRLTVV.

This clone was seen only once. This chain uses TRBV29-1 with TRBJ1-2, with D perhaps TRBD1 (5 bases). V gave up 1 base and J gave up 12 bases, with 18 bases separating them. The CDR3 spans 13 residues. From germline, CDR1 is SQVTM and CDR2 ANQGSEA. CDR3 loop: CSVEVVRDATNTF. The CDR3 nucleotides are TGCAGCGTTGAAGTTGTCAGGGACGCGACAAACACCTTC.

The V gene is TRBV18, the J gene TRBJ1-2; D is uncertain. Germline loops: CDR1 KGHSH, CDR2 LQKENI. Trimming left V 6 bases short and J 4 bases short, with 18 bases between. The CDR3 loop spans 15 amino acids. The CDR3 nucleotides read TGTGCCAGCTCGCAACAAACAGCAGAAGCCTATGGCTACACCTTC. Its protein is CASSQQTAEAYGYTF. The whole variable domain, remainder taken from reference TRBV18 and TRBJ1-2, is NAGVMQNPRHLVRRRGQEARLRCSPMKGHSHVYWYRQLPEEGLKFMVYLQKENIIDESGMPKERFSAEFPKEGPSILRIQQVVRGDSAAYFCASSQQTAEAYGYTFGSGTRLTVV.

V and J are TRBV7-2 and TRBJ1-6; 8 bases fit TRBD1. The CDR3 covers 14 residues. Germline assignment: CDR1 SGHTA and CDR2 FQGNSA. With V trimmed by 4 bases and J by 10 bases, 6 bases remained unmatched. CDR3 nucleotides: TGTGCCAGCAGCTACGACAGGGGAGGATCACCCCTCCACTTT. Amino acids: CASSYDRGGSPLHF.

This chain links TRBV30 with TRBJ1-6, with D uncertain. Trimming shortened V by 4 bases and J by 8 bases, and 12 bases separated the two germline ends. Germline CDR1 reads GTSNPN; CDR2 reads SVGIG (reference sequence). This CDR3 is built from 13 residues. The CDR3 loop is CAWKAQFDSPLHF. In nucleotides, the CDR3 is TGTGCCTGGAAGGCACAATTTGATTCACCCCTCCACTTT. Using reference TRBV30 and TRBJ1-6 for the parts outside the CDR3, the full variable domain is SQTIHQWPATLVQPVGSPLSLECTVEGTSNPNLYWYRQAAGRGLQLLFYSVGIGQISSEVPQNLSASRPQDRQFILSSKKLLLSDSGFYLCAWKAQFDSPLHFGNGTRLTVT.

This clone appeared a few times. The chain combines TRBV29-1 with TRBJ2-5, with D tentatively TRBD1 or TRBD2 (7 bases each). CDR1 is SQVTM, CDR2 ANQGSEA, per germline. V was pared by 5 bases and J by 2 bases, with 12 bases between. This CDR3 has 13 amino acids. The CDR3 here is CSVLRGGQETQYF. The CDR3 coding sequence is TGCAGCGTTCTCAGGGGGGGACAAGAGACCCAGTACTTC.

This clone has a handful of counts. The CDR3 nucleotides are TGTGCCAGCAGCTTAAGACGTGAGCCCCAGCATTTT. Protein sequence: CASSLRREPQHF. The chain links TRBV7-2 to TRBJ1-5; D is uncertain. The CDR3 is 12 amino acids. Germline CDR1 is SGHTA and CDR2 is FQGNSA. Trimming pared 2 bases from V and 8 bases from J, leaving 7 bases between.

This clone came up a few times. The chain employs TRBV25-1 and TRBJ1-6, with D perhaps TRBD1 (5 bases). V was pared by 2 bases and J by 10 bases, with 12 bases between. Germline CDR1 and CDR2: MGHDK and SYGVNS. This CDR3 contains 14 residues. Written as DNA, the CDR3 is TGTGCCAGCAGTGAACAGGGTCCTTTATCACCCCTCCACTTT. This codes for CASSEQGPLSPLHF.

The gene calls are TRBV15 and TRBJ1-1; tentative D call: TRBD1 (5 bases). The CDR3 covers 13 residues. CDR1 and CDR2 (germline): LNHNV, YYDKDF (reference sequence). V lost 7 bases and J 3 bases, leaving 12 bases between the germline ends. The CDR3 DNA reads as TGTGCCACCAAATGGGGGAGGGACACTGAAGCTTTCTTT. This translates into CATKWGRDTEAFF.

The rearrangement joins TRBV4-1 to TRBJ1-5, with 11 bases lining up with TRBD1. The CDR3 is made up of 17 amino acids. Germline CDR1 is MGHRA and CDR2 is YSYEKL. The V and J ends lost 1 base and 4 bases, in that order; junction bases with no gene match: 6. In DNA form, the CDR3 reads TGCGCCAGCAGCCAAGCATCTGGACAGGGGGCAAATCAGCCCCAGCATTTT. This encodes CASSQASGQGANQPQHF.

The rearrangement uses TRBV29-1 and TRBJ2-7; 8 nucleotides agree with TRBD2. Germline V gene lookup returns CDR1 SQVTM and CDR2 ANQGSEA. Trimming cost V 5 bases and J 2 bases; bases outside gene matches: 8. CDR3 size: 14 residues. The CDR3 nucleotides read TGCAGCGTTCGGTGGACTAGCAACGCCTACGAGCAGTACTTC. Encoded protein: CSVRWTSNAYEQYF.

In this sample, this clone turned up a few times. The CDR3: CASSMRGTSARYEQFF. The CDR3 DNA reads as TGTGCCAGCAGCATGAGAGGGACTAGCGCTAGGTATGAGCAGTTCTTC. The V gene is TRBV5-6, the J gene TRBJ2-1; 10 nucleotides agree with TRBD2. In germline, CDR1 is SGHDT, CDR2 YYEEEE. The CDR3 length is 16 residues. Unmatched junction bases numbered 12, after V lost 4 bases and J lost 8 bases.

CDR3 region: CASTDVSYEQYF. In DNA, the CDR3 is TGTGCCAGCACAGACGTATCCTACGAGCAGTACTTC. The chain has TRBV27 and TRBJ2-7; D call uncertain. V was pared by 7 bases and J by 1 base, with 8 bases between. The CDR3 spans 12 residues. In germline, CDR1 is MNHEY, CDR2 SMNVEV (reference sequence).

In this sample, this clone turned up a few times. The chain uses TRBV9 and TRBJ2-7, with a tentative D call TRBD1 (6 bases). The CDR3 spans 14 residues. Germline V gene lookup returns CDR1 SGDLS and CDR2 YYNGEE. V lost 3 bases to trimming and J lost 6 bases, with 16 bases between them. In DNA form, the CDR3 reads TGTGCCAGCAGCGCCAATAAGGGACATACCGAGCAGTACTTC. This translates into CASSANKGHTEQYF.

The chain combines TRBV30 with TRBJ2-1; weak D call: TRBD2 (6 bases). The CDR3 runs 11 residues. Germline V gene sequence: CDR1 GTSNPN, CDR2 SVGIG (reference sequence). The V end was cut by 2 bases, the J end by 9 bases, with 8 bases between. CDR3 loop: CAWSFGGEQFF. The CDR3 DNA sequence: TGTGCCTGGAGTTTCGGGGGTGAGCAGTTCTTC.

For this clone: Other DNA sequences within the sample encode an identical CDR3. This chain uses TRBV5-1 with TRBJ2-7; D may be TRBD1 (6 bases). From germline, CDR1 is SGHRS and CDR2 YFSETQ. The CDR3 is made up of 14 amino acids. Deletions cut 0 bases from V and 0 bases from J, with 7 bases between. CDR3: CASSLEGHSYEQYF. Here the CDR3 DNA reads TGCGCCAGCAGCTTGGAGGGACACTCCTACGAGCAGTACTTC.

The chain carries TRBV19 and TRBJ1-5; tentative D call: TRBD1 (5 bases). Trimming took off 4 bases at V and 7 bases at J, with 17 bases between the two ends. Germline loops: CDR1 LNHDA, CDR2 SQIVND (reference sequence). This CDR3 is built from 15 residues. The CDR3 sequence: CASSKNGGGHQPQHF. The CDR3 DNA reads TGTGCCAGTAGTAAGAATGGGGGAGGACACCAGCCCCAGCATTTT.

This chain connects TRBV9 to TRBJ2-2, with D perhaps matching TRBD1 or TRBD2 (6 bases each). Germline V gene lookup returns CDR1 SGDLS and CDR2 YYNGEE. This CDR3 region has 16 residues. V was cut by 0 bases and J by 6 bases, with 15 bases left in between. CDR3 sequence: CASSVGSGALAGELFF. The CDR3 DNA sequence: TGTGCCAGCAGCGTAGGCTCGGGGGCGCTGGCCGGGGAGCTGTTTTTT. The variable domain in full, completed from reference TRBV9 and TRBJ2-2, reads DSGVTQTPKHLITATGQRVTLRCSPRSGDLSVYWYQQSLDQGLQFLIQYYNGEERAKGNILERFSAQQFPDLHSELNLSSLELGDSALYFCASSVGSGALAGELFFGEGSRLTVL.

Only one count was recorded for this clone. The CDR3 is CASSLGGKLAKNIQYF. For the CDR3, the DNA is TGTGCCAGCAGCTTGGGAGGGAAACTAGCCAAAAACATTCAGTACTTC. This chain joins TRBV5-4 and TRBJ2-4; D might be TRBD2 (5 bases). The V and J ends lost 0 bases and 0 bases respectively, with 10 bases between them. The CDR3 is 16 residues long. CDR1 is SGHNT, CDR2 YYREEE, per germline (reference sequence).

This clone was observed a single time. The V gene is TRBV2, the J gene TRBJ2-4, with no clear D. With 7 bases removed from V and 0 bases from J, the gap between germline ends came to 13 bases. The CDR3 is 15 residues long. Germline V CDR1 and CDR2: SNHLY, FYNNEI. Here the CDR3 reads CASTTRSGAKNIQYF. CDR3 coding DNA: TGTGCCAGCACCACCCGATCTGGAGCCAAAAACATTCAGTACTTC.